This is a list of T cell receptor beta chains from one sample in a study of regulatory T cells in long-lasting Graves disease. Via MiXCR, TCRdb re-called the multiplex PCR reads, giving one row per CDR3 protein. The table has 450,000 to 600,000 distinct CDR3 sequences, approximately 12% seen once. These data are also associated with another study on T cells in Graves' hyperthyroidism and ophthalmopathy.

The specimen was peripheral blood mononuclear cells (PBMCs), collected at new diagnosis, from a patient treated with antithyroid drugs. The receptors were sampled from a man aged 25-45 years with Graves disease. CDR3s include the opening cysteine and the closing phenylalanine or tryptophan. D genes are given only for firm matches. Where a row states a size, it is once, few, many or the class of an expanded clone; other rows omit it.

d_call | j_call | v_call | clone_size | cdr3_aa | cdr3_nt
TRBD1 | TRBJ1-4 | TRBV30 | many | CAGRDSNEKLFF | TGTGCCGGACGGGACAGTAATGAAAAACTGTTTTTT
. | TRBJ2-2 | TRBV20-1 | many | CSAREMNRVDTGELFF | TGCAGTGCTAGAGAAATGAACAGGGTGGACACCGGGGAGCTGTTTTTT
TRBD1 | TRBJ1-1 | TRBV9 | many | CASSVGFGQGARTEAFF | TGTGCCAGCAGCGTAGGATTCGGACAGGGGGCTCGGACTGAAGCTTTCTTT
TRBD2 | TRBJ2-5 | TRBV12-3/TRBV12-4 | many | CASSPSPGLAGAETQYF | TGTGCCAGCAGTCCCTCCCCGGGACTAGCGGGAGCAGAGACCCAGTACTTC
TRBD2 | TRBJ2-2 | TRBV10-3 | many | CATRLAGNTGELFF | TGTGCCACCAGACTAGCGGGGAACACCGGGGAGCTGTTTTTT
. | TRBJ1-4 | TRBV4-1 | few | CASNEADATNEKLFF | TGCGCCAGCAACGAAGCAGATGCAACTAATGAAAAACTGTTTTTT
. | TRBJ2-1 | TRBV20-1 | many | CSANGAGANYNEQFF | TGCAGTGCTAACGGGGCAGGGGCGAACTACAATGAGCAGTTCTTC
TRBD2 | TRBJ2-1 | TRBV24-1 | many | CATSDSTGTSGSSSYNEQFF | TGTGCCACCAGTGACTCGACCGGGACTAGCGGGAGCAGCTCCTACAATGAGCAGTTCTTC
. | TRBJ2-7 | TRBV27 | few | CASSLSAAYEQYF | TGTGCCAGCAGTTTATCGGCAGCCTACGAGCAGTACTTC
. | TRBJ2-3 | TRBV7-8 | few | CASSSLWGGSYTDTQYF | TGTGCCAGCAGCTCCCTCTGGGGAGGCTCGTACACAGATACGCAGTATTTT
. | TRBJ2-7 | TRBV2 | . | CASRQGHLYEQYF | TGTGCCAGCAGGCAAGGACACCTATACGAGCAGTACTTC
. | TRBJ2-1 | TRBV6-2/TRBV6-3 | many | CASSYSRAGNEQFF | TGTGCCAGCAGTTATTCCAGGGCTGGGAATGAGCAGTTCTTC
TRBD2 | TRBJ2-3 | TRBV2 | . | CASTRRWTSGRADSIDTQYF | TGTGCCAGCACTCGAAGGTGGACTAGCGGGAGGGCCGATTCGATCGATACGCAGTATTTT
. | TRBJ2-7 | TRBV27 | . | CASSLNRVYEQYF | TGTGCCAGCAGTTTAAACAGGGTCTACGAGCAGTACTTC
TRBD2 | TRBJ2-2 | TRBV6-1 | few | CASKREGLTGELFF | TGTGCCAGCAAACGGGAGGGCCTCACCGGGGAGCTGTTTTTT
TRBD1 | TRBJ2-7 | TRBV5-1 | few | CASSAGQGEIYEQYF | TGCGCCAGCAGCGCAGGACAGGGCGAAATCTACGAGCAGTACTTC
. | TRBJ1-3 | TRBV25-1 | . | CASKAIYF | TGTGCCAGCAAGGCCATATATTTT
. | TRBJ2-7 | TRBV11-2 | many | CASSSIRGGKGSYEQYF | TGTGCCAGCAGCTCCATTCGGGGAGGAAAAGGGTCCTACGAGCAGTACTTC
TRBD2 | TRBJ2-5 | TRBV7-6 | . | CASSPPGLAITQYF | TGTGCCAGCAGCCCTCCGGGACTAGCTATAACCCAGTACTTC
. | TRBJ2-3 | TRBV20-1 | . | CSASTGTLTDTQYF | TGCAGTGCTAGTACCGGGACTCTGACAGATACGCAGTATTTT
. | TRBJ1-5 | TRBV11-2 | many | CATATVVGQPQHF | TGTGCCACAGCGACAGTGGTGGGTCAGCCCCAGCATTTT
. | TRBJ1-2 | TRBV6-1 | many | CASSDRSGTFGGYTF | TGTGCCAGCAGCGATAGATCAGGGACTTTCGGAGGCTACACCTTC
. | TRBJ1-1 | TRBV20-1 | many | CSARDGATEAFF | TGCAGTGCACGGGATGGGGCCACTGAAGCTTTCTTT
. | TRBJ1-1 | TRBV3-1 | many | CASSLGPRGAFF | TGTGCCAGCAGCCTGGGCCCCAGGGGCGCTTTCTTT
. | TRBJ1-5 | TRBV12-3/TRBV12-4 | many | CASSPAGNSNQPQHF | TGTGCCAGCAGCCCCGCAGGGAATAGCAATCAGCCCCAGCATTTT
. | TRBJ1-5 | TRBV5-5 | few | CASSLWQGYNQPQHF | TGTGCCAGCAGCTTGTGGCAGGGATACAATCAGCCCCAGCATTTT
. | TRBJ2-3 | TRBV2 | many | CASSVGHTPDTQYF | TGTGCCAGCAGTGTAGGTCATACCCCGGATACGCAGTATTTT
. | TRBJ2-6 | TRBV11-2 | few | CASSLPGGSGANVLTF | TGTGCCAGCAGCTTACCCGGGGGCTCTGGGGCCAACGTCCTGACTTTC
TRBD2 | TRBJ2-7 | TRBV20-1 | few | CSAPGRRAGGLYEQYF | TGCAGTGCCCCAGGTCGGAGGGCGGGAGGGCTCTACGAGCAGTACTTC
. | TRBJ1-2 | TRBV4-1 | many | CASSQESAQYGYTF | TGCGCCAGCAGCCAAGAGTCAGCGCAGTATGGCTACACCTTC
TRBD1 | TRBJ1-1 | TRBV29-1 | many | CSGGIGTGAFF | TGCAGCGGGGGGATTGGGACAGGAGCTTTCTTT
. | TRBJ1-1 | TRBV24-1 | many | CATSDPARGAAEAFF | TGTGCCACCAGTGATCCGGCCAGGGGAGCGGCTGAAGCTTTCTTT
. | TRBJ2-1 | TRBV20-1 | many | CSARETSQNEQFF | TGCAGTGCTAGAGAAACTAGCCAAAATGAGCAGTTCTTC
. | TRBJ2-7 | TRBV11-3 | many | CASSLSMRGEQYF | TGTGCCAGCAGCTTATCCATGAGGGGAGAGCAGTACTTC
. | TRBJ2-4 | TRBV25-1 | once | CASSESGSFIAKNIQYF | TGTGCCAGCAGTGAATCCGGTTCCTTCATAGCCAAAAACATTCAGTACTTC
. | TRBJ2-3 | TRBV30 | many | CAWSPGAGGTDTQYF | TGTGCCTGGAGTCCTGGGGCAGGCGGCACAGATACGCAGTATTTT
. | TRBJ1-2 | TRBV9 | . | CASSHRQPNYGYTF | TGTGCCAGCAGCCATCGACAGCCTAACTATGGCTACACCTTC
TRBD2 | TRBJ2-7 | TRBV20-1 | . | CSAWRGVYEQYF | TGCAGTGCTTGGCGGGGGGTCTACGAGCAGTACTTC
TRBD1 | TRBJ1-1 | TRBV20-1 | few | CSARRQGDTEAFF | TGCAGTGCTAGAAGACAGGGTGACACTGAAGCTTTCTTT
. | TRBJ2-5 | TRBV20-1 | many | CSASESFQETQYF | TGCAGTGCTAGCGAGAGCTTCCAAGAGACCCAGTACTTC
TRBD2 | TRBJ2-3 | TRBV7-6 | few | CASAWGSGGPDTQYF | TGTGCCAGCGCTTGGGGCAGCGGGGGCCCAGATACGCAGTATTTT
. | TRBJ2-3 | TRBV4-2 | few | CASSQDVAEGDTQYF | TGTGCCAGCAGCCAAGACGTAGCGGAGGGGGATACGCAGTATTTT
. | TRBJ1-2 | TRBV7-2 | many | CANPGEHRFHGYTF | TGTGCCAACCCCGGCGAACACCGGTTTCATGGCTACACCTTC
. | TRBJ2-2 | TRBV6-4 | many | CASSDSSDTGELFF | TGTGCCAGCAGTGACTCGTCAGACACCGGGGAGCTGTTTTTT
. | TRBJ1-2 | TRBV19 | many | CASSFVGTGDGYTF | TGTGCCAGTAGCTTCGTCGGGACGGGGGATGGCTACACCTTC
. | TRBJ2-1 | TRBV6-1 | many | CASEYFEQFF | TGTGCCAGCGAATACTTTGAGCAGTTCTTC
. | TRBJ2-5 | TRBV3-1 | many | CASSQAAQETQYF | TGTGCCAGCAGCCAAGCGGCCCAAGAGACCCAGTACTTC
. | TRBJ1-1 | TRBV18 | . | CASSPDRTIGAEAFF | TGTGCCAGCTCACCAGACAGGACGATTGGGGCTGAAGCTTTCTTT
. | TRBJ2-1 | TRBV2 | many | CASSDHAREQFF | TGTGCCAGCAGTGATCATGCCAGGGAGCAGTTCTTC